Given below is one T cell receptor (beta chain) in context. These data originate in a study of T-cell memory formation after mild COVID-19. With V trimmed by 2 bases and J by 1 base, 6 bases remained unmatched. Germline CDR1 LGHDT, CDR2 YNNKEL (reference sequence). This CDR3 is 17 amino acids long. TCRdb passed the 5' RACE reads through MiXCR, listing each CDR3 protein once. The table has roughly 600,000 distinct CDR3 sequences, 15% to 20% seen once. The sample was PBMCs or a T cell subset sorted from them (not recorded which). The receptor was isolated from an adult woman who had mild COVID-19 (a few samples of this study predate the infection). Cell type and time point are not known. The chain has TRBV3-1 and TRBJ2-5, with 11 nucleotides matching TRBD2. The CDR3 coding sequence is TGTGCCAGCAGCCAAACCGGGACTAGCGGCGTCCAAGAGACCCAGTACTTC. Translating gives CASSQTGTSGVQETQYF.